The 29 T cell receptor beta chains reported below all come from one sample, sequenced in a study of shared clonotypes between healthy human individuals. Libraries were prepared by immunoSEQ multiplex PCR; TCRdb keeps only in-frame clonotypes and omits some of them. This table has 1.5 million to 2.5 million clones, over 85% appearing once. Naive CD8 cells lacked CD45RO, underwent positive selection for CCR7 and left out terminally differentiated effector memory CD45RA+ cells. Material: naive CD8+ T cells sorted from blood. These receptors were obtained from a man aged 18-30 years in good health.

The chain combines TRBV6-6 with TRBJ1-3, with D unresolved. Germline lookup yields CDR1 MNHNY and CDR2 SVGAGI (reference sequence). Deletions cut 2 bases from V and 4 bases from J, with 9 bases between. The CDR3 runs 14 residues. For the CDR3, the DNA is TGTGCCAGCAGTTACCGGGGATTCGGAAACACCATATATTTT. It is translated as CASSYRGFGNTIYF.

The rearrangement joins TRBV6-5 to TRBJ1-2; perhaps TRBD1 as D (5 bases). This CDR3 has 15 residues. V lost 0 bases to trimming and J lost 7 bases, with 15 bases between them. Germline V gene data show CDR1 as MNHEY and CDR2 as SVGAGI. CDR3 in amino acids: CASSYSWDGGGGYTF. CDR3 bases: TGTGCCAGCAGTTACTCTTGGGACGGCGGCGGTGGCTACACCTTC.

The J gene is TRBJ1-2, the V gene TRBV6-5, with a possible D match to TRBD1 (6 bases). Trimming removed 8 bases at V and 4 bases at J, with 17 bases between. CDR3 length: 14 amino acids. Germline V gene data show CDR1 as MNHEY and CDR2 as SVGAGI. The CDR3 sequence: CASGLPGVGYGYTF. The CDR3 DNA reads as TGTGCCAGCGGGTTACCAGGGGTGGGCTATGGCTACACCTTC.

The rearrangement links TRBV5-1 to TRBJ2-7; D is unresolved. The V end was cut by 1 base, the J end by 3 bases, with 8 bases between. The CDR3 is 13 amino acids. The germline CDR1 and CDR2 sequences are SGHRS and YFSETQ. The DNA of the CDR3 is TGCGCCAGCAGCTTGAACACCTTCTACGAGCAGTACTTC. Protein: CASSLNTFYEQYF.

J is TRBJ2-1 and V is TRBV7-9; D is perhaps TRBD1 or TRBD2 (6 bases each). Germline V CDR1 and CDR2: SEHNR, FQNEAQ (reference sequence). Trimming cost V 3 bases and J 0 bases, with 12 bases left between them. The CDR3 contains 16 residues. In nucleotides, the CDR3 is TGTGCCAGCAGCTTCGGGGGCCTTAGCTCCTACAATGAGCAGTTCTTC. This translates into CASSFGGLSSYNEQFF.

The V call is TRBV27, the J call TRBJ1-5, with a tentative D call TRBD1 (6 bases). Trimming took off 6 bases at V and 7 bases at J, with 16 bases between the two ends. Germline loops: CDR1 MNHEY, CDR2 SMNVEV (reference sequence). The CDR3 is 14 amino acids. The CDR3 is CASSPPGAGQPQHF. As DNA, the CDR3 is TGTGCCAGCAGCCCCCCAGGGGCAGGGCAGCCCCAGCATTTT.

This clone has just a few counts. The chain uses TRBV19 and TRBJ2-5, with D perhaps matching TRBD2 (5 bases). V lost 2 bases to trimming and J lost 5 bases, with 9 bases between them. Germline V lookup: CDR1 LNHDA, CDR2 SQIVND (reference sequence). This CDR3 is built from 13 residues. For the CDR3, the DNA is TGTGCCAGTAGTATATACGGGATGGAGACCCAGTACTTC. Its protein product is CASSIYGMETQYF. Full variable domain (missing parts from reference TRBV19 and TRBJ2-5): DGGITQSPKYLFRKEGQNVTLSCEQNLNHDAMYWYRQDPGQGLRLIYYSQIVNDFQKGDIAEGYSVSREKKESFPLTVTSAQKNPTAFYLCASSIYGMETQYFGPGTRLLVL.

The chain links TRBV6-6 to TRBJ1-1; no firm D call. Germline loops: CDR1 MNHNY, CDR2 SVGAGI (reference sequence). This CDR3 region has 14 residues. Trimming took 8 bases from V and 1 from J, leaving 14 bases between them. The CDR3 nucleotides read TGTGCCAGCCACCGGGGTTATGGGAACACTGAAGCTTTCTTT. Residues: CASHRGYGNTEAFF.

In this sample, this clone turned up once. This chain links TRBV19 with TRBJ1-2, with 7 nucleotides matching TRBD1. V trimming: 3 bases; J trimming: 4 bases; junction bases outside the gene matches: 8. Germline loops: CDR1 LNHDA, CDR2 SQIVND (reference sequence). The CDR3 contains 15 residues. The CDR3 DNA reads TGTGCCAGTAGTATTTGGACAGGTAAAGGCTATGGCTACACCTTC. This gives the protein CASSIWTGKGYGYTF.

This chain uses TRBV6-5 with TRBJ2-5; 12 bases match TRBD1. Germline V gives CDR1 MNHEY, CDR2 SVGAGI. The CDR3 extends over 15 amino acids. J gave up 5 bases and V 5 bases, and 6 bases lay outside the gene matches. In nucleotides, the CDR3 is TGTGCCAGCAGTCCAGGGACAGGGGGCGCCGAGACCCAGTACTTC. Translation gives CASSPGTGGAETQYF.

This chain links TRBV9 with TRBJ2-3; possible D gene TRBD1, 7 bases. V was trimmed by 0 bases and J by 3 bases, leaving 14 bases between them. Germline-derived CDR1 and CDR2 are SGDLS and YYNGEE. This CDR3 is 16 amino acids long. Here the CDR3 DNA reads TGTGCCAGCAGCGTAGGGAGGGGGCGCGGGACAGATACGCAGTATTTT. It encodes CASSVGRGRGTDTQYF.

This sequence joins TRBV7-9 and TRBJ2-1; 10 nucleotides align to TRBD2. Germline CDR1 and CDR2: SEHNR and FQNEAQ (reference sequence). V lost 3 bases, J lost 4 bases, and 6 bases stayed unmatched. The length of the CDR3 is 16 residues. The CDR3 loop reads CASSFTRAGGYNEQFF. The CDR3 DNA reads as TGTGCCAGCAGCTTTACCCGAGCGGGAGGGTACAATGAGCAGTTCTTC.

This clone occurred once. J is TRBJ2-5 and V is TRBV4-1; D is perhaps TRBD1 or TRBD2 (5 bases each). Germline CDR1 MGHRA, CDR2 YSYEKL. The CDR3 loop spans 16 amino acids. Trimming took off 0 bases at V and 5 bases at J, with 16 bases between the two ends. The CDR3 bases are TGCGCCAGCAGCCAAGAACCGGGACGGATAGGGGAGACCCAGTACTTC. Translation gives CASSQEPGRIGETQYF.

The chain is built from TRBV11-2 and TRBJ2-4; D might be TRBD1 or TRBD2, each matching 7 bases. Trimming stripped 0 bases from V and 5 bases from J, with 11 bases between. In germline, CDR1 is SGHAT, CDR2 FQNNGV. The CDR3 totals 15 residues. The CDR3 reads CASSLEGGTENIQYF. CDR3 in DNA: TGTGCCAGCAGCTTAGAGGGGGGGACAGAAAACATTCAGTACTTC.

This chain links TRBV21-1 with TRBJ1-2; the table's D gene call, TRBD1, was not cross checked with the DNA. TRBV21-1 is marked as a pseudogene. CDR3 length equals 17 residues. CDR3 sequence: CASSARLEGVFNYGYTF. The CDR3 bases are TGTGCCAGCAGCGCTCGCTTAGAAGGGGTTTTCAACTATGGCTACACCTTC.

This rearrangement joins TRBV7-8 to TRBJ2-7; TRBD1 agrees at 8 bases. The CDR3 loop spans 16 amino acids. Trimming took 1 base from V and 2 from J; bases not matched to a gene: 7. Germline lookup yields CDR1 SGHVS and CDR2 FQNEAQ. CDR3 nucleotides: TGTGCCAGCAGCTTAGAACCAGGGGGCGGAACCTACGAGCAGTACTTC. Amino acids: CASSLEPGGGTYEQYF.

The V call is TRBV30, the J call TRBJ2-7; no clear D gene. CDR3 length: 12 residues. The V gene lost 2 bases and the J gene lost 2 bases, with 7 bases spanning the gap. Germline V lookup: CDR1 GTSNPN, CDR2 SVGIG (reference sequence). CDR3 DNA: TGTGCCTGGAGTACGGCTCCCTACGAGCAGTACTTC. Protein product: CAWSTAPYEQYF.

This chain uses TRBV7-9 with TRBJ1-2, with a weak D call TRBD1 (5 bases). V was clipped by 5 bases and J by 2 bases, with 18 bases between them. CDR1 is SEHNR and CDR2 is FQNEAQ in the germline V gene (reference sequence). This CDR3 is 16 amino acids long. The DNA for the CDR3 is TGTGCCAGCAGCCTTGCCGCCGGGACCACCAACTATGGCTACACCTTC. This sequence encodes CASSLAAGTTNYGYTF.

This chain connects TRBV2 to TRBJ1-2; D is undetermined. Trimming pared 7 bases from V and 6 bases from J, leaving 12 bases between. The germline V gene has CDR1 SNHLY and CDR2 FYNNEI. This CDR3 spans 12 amino acids. CDR3 sequence reads: CASIHGRDGYTF. CDR3 DNA sequence: TGTGCCAGCATCCACGGAAGGGATGGCTACACCTTC.

The chain has TRBV19 and TRBJ1-1; D ambiguous. The CDR3 totals 15 residues. Trimming cost V 3 bases and J 1 base, with 12 bases left between them. Germline V gene data show CDR1 as LNHDA and CDR2 as SQIVND (reference sequence). The CDR3 sequence is CASSISGLSNTEAFF. CDR3 DNA: TGTGCCAGTAGTATTAGTGGGCTTTCGAACACTGAAGCTTTCTTT.

The chain recombines TRBV7-2 with TRBJ2-4; no clear D. Trimming left V 2 bases short and J 1 base short, with 9 bases between. Germline CDR1 SGHTA, CDR2 FQGNSA. The CDR3 sequence is 15 residues long. The CDR3 DNA sequence: TGTGCCAGCAGCTTACATGGCTCTGCCAAAAACATTCAGTACTTC. Amino acid sequence: CASSLHGSAKNIQYF.

CDR3 sequence: CASSLGLAGGEQYF. The CDR3 bases are TGTGCCAGCAGCTTAGGGCTAGCGGGGGGCGAGCAGTACTTC. This chain uses TRBV7-6 with TRBJ2-7; 11 bases are a match to TRBD2. The J segment lost 6 bases and the V segment lost 1 base, leaving 2 bases of the junction unmatched. The V gene's germline CDR1 is SGHVS and CDR2 FNYEAQ. The CDR3 is made up of 14 amino acids. The whole variable domain, filled in from reference TRBV7-6 and TRBJ2-7, reads GAGVSQSPRYKVTKRGQDVALRCDPISGHVSLYWYRQALGQGPEFLTYFNYEAQQDKSGLPNDRFSAERPEGSISTLTIQRTEQRDSAMYRCASSLGLAGGEQYFGPGTRLTVT.

This clone was seen just once. The chain uses TRBV7-3 and TRBJ2-3; 9 bases align to TRBD2. Germline V gene lookup returns CDR1 SGHTA and CDR2 FQGTGA. CDR3 length: 14 residues. V shed 4 bases and J 3 bases; nucleotides not matched to a gene: 2. The CDR3 is CASSSLAGTDTQYF. The DNA of the CDR3 is TGTGCCAGCAGCTCTCTAGCGGGGACAGATACGCAGTATTTT.

V gene TRBV4-2 combines with J gene TRBJ2-1; no firm D call. The CDR3 has 12 residues. Trimming removed 0 bases at V and 6 bases at J, with 3 bases between. Looked up from germline, CDR1 is LGHNA and CDR2 is YNFKEQ. The CDR3 DNA reads TGTGCCAGCAGCCAAGACTCCAATGAGCAGTTCTTC. Translation: CASSQDSNEQFF.

This sequence joins TRBV19 and TRBJ2-2, with D unclear. V lost 3 bases to trimming and J lost 1 base, with 6 bases between them. The germline gives CDR1 LNHDA, CDR2 SQIVND (reference sequence). CDR3 size: 14 residues. The CDR3 coding sequence is TGTGCCAGTAGTATTACAGTGAACACCGGGGAGCTGTTTTTT. Encoded protein: CASSITVNTGELFF.

V usage is TRBV7-9 and J usage is TRBJ2-3, with a weak D call TRBD2 (5 bases). Trimming left V 5 bases short and J 4 bases short, with 22 bases between. Germline V gives CDR1 SEHNR, CDR2 FQNEAQ (reference sequence). This CDR3 is 17 amino acids long. The CDR3, as DNA: TGTGCCAGCAGCCTACCAATCGAGGGAGTGGGTCCAGATACGCAGTATTTT. Amino acids: CASSLPIEGVGPDTQYF. Supplemented by reference TRBV7-9 and TRBJ2-3, the full variable domain reads DTGVSQNPRHKITKRGQNVTFRCDPISEHNRLYWYRQTLGQGPEFLTYFQNEAQLEKSRLLSDRFSAERPKGSFSTLEIQRTEQGDSAMYLCASSLPIEGVGPDTQYFGPGTRLTVL.

The chain recombines TRBV14 with TRBJ1-2, with no clear D. V shed 2 bases and J shed 3 bases, with 16 bases lying between them. CDR3 size: 16 residues. Per germline, CDR1 SGHDN and CDR2 FVKESK. The CDR3 coding sequence is TGTGCCAGCAGCCAATCCGAGCTAGTCTGGGACTATGGCTACACCTTC. Its protein is CASSQSELVWDYGYTF. The full variable domain, in which reference TRBV14 and TRBJ1-2 provide the parts outside the CDR3, is EAGVTQFPSHSVIEKGQTVTLRCDPISGHDNLYWYRRVMGKEIKFLLHFVKESKQDESGMPNNRFLAERTGGTYSTLKVQPAELEDSGVYFCASSQSELVWDYGYTFGSGTRLTVV.

Remarks on this clone: Other DNA sequences of this sample code for an identical CDR3. The chain has TRBV5-1 and TRBJ2-7; the D is unclear. The CDR3 extends over 13 amino acids. Germline-derived CDR1 and CDR2 are SGHRS and YFSETQ. Trimming took 3 bases from V and 4 from J, leaving 11 bases between them. CDR3: CASSWSTSYEQYF. The DNA of the CDR3 is TGCGCCAGCAGCTGGTCAACAAGTTACGAGCAGTACTTC.

This chain joins TRBV6-8 and TRBJ2-4; D not certain. The CDR3 is 12 residues long. Trimming removed 3 bases at V and 15 bases at J, with 15 bases between. The germline V gene has CDR1 MNHGY and CDR2 SAAAGT. For the CDR3, the DNA is TGTGCCAGCAGTTATGGAAGTAGGTGGCGGTACTTC. Translated, it gives CASSYGSRWRYF.